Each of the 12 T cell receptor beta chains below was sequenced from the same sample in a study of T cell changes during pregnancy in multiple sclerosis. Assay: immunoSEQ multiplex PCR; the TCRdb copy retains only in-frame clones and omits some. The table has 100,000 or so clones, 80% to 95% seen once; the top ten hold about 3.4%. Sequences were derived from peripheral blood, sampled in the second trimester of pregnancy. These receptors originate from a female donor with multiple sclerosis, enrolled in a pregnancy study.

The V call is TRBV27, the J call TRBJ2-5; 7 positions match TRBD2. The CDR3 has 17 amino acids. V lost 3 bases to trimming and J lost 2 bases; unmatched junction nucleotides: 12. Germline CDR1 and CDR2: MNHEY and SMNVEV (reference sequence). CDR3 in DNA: TGTGCCAGCAGTTTTCCTGAACCGGGACTATCTCAAGAGACCCAGTACTTC. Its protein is CASSFPEPGLSQETQYF.

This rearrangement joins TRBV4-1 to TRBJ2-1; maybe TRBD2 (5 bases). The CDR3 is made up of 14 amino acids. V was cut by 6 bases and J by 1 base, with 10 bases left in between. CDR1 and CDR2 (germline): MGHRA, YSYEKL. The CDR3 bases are TGCGCCAGCAGTGTGGAGGAATCCTACAATGAGCAGTTCTTC. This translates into CASSVEESYNEQFF.

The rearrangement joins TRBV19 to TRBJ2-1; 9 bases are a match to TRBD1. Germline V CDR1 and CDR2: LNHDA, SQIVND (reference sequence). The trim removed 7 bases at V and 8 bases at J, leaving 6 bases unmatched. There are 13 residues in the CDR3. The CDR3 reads CASKDRGLDEQFF. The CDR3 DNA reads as TGTGCCAGTAAGGACAGGGGACTTGATGAGCAGTTCTTC.

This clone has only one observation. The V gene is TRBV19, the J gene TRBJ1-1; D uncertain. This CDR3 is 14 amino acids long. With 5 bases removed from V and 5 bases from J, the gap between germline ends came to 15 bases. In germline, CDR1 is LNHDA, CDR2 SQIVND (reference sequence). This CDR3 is CASSLRDRRTEAFF. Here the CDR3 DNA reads TGTGCCAGTAGTTTGAGGGATAGGCGTACTGAAGCTTTCTTT.

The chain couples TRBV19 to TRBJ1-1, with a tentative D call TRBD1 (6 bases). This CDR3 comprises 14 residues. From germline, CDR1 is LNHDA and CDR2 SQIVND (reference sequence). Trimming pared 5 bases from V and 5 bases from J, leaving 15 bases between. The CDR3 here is CASSARGGPTEAFF. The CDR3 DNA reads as TGTGCCAGTAGTGCAAGAGGGGGACCGACTGAAGCTTTCTTT.

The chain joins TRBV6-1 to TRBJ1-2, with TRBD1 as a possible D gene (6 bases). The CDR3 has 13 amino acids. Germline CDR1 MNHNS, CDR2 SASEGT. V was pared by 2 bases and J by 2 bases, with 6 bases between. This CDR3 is CASSETGNYGYTF. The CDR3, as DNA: TGTGCCAGCAGTGAAACAGGGAACTATGGCTACACCTTC.

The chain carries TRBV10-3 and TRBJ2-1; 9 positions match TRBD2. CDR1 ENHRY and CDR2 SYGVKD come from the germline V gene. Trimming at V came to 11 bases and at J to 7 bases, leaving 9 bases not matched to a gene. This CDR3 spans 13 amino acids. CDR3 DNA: TGTGCCGCAGCCGGGACTAGCCTAAATGAGCAGTTCTTC. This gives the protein CAAAGTSLNEQFF.

The CDR3 bases are TGTGCCAGCAGTTTACGGGACAGGGGGTACCAAGAGACCCAGTACTTC. This translates into CASSLRDRGYQETQYF. The rearrangement links TRBV28 to TRBJ2-5; 11 bases match TRBD1. The V and J ends lost 2 bases and 0 bases, in that order; junction bases with no gene match: 2. CDR3 length: 16 residues. Germline-derived CDR1 and CDR2 are MDHEN and SYDVKM. The complete variable domain, with remaining parts taken from reference TRBV28 and TRBJ2-5, reads DVKVTQSSRYLVKRTGEKVFLECVQDMDHENMFWYRQDPGLGLRLIYFSYDVKMKEKGDIPEGYSVSREKKERFSLILESASTNQTSMYLCASSLRDRGYQETQYFGPGTRLLVL.

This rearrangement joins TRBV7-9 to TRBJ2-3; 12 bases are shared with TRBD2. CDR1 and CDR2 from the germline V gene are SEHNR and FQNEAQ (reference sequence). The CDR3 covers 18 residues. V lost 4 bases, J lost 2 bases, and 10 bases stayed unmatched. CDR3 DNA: TGTGCCAGCAGCTCGGGGCCCGGACTAGCGGGGCTCACAGATACGCAGTATTTT. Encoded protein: CASSSGPGLAGLTDTQYF.

The CDR3 here is CASQTSGLDTQYF. CDR3 bases: TGTGCCAGCCAAACTAGCGGACTAGATACGCAGTATTTT. The V gene is TRBV27, the J gene TRBJ2-3; 8 positions match TRBD2. CDR1 and CDR2 from the germline V gene are MNHEY and SMNVEV (reference sequence). The CDR3 sequence is 13 residues long. Trimming removed 8 bases from V and 5 bases from J; junction bases left unmatched: 6.

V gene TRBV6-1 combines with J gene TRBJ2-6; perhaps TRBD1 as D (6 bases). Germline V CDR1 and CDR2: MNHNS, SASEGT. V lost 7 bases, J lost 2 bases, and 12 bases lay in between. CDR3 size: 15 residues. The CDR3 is CASILDRPGANVLTF. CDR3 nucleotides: TGTGCCAGCATTTTAGACAGGCCTGGGGCCAACGTCCTGACTTTC.

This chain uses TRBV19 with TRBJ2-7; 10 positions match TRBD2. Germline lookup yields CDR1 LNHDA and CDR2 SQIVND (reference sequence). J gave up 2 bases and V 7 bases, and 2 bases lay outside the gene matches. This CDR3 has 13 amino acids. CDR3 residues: CASKLAGAYEQYF. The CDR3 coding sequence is TGTGCCAGTAAGCTAGCGGGAGCCTACGAGCAGTACTTC.